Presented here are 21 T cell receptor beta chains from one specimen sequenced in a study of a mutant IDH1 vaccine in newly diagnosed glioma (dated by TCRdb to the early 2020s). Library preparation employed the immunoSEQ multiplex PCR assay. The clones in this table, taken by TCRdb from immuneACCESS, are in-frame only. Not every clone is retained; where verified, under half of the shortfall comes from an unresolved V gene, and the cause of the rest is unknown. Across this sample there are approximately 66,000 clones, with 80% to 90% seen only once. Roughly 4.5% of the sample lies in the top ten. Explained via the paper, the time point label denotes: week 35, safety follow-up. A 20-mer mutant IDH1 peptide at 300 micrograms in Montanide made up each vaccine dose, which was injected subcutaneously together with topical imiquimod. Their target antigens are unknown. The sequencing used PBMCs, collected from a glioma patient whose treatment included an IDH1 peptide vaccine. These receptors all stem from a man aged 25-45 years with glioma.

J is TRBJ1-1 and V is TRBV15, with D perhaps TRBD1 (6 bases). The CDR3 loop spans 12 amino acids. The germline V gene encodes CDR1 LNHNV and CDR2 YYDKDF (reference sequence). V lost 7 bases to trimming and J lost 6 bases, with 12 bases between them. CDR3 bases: TGTGCCACCACTACAGGGTACGCTGAAGCTTTCTTT. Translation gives CATTTGYAEAFF.

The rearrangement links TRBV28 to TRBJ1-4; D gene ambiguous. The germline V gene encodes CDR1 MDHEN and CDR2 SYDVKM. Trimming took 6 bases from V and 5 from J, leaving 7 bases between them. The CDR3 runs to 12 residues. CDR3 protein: CASRGLNEKLFF. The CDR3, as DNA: TGTGCCAGCAGGGGGTTGAATGAAAAACTGTTTTTT.

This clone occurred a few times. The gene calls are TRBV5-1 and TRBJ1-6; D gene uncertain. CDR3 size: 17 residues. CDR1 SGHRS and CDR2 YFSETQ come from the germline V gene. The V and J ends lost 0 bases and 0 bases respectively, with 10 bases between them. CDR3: CASSLDARSSYNSPLHF. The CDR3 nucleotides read TGCGCCAGCAGCTTGGACGCGAGGAGCTCCTATAATTCACCCCTCCACTTT.

The CDR3 DNA reads TGTGCCAGTTCCCCGACAGATAACACTGAAGCTTTCTTT. Protein product: CASSPTDNTEAFF. V and J are TRBV19 and TRBJ1-1, with D perhaps matching TRBD1 (5 bases). The germline CDR1 and CDR2 sequences are LNHDA and SQIVND (reference sequence). This CDR3 region has 13 residues. The ends were cut back, 8 bases at V and 2 bases at J, with 12 bases in the middle.

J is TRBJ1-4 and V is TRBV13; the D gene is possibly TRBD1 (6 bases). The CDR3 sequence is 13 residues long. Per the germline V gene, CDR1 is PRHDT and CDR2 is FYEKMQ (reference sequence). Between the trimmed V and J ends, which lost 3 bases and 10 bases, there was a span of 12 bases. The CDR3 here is CASSLRRGGKLFF. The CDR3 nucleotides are TGTGCCAGCAGCTTGCGCAGGGGAGGAAAACTGTTTTTT.

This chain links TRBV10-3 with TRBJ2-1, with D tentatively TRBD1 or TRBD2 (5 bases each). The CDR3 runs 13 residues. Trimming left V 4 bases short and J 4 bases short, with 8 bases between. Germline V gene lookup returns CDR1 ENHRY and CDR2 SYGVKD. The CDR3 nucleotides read TGTGCCATCAGTGTGGGACCGTACAATGAGCAGTTCTTC. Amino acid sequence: CAISVGPYNEQFF.

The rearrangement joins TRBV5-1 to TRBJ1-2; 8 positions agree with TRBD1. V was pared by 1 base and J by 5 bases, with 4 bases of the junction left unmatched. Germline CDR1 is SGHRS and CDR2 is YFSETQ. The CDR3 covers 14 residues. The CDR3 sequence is CASSLSWTGYGYTF. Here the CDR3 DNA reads TGCGCCAGCAGCTTGTCGTGGACAGGGTATGGCTACACCTTC.

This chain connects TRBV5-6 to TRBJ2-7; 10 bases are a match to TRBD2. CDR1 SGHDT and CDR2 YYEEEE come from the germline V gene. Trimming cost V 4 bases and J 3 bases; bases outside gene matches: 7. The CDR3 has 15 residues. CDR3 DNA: TGTGCCAGCAGCGATCTAGCGGGGGTTAGCTACGAGCAGTACTTC. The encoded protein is CASSDLAGVSYEQYF. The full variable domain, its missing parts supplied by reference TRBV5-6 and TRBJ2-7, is DAGVTQSPTHLIKTRGQQVTLRCSPKSGHDTVSWYQQALGQGPQFIFQYYEEEERQRGNFPDRFSGHQFPNYSSELNVNALLLGDSALYLCASSDLAGVSYEQYFGPGTRLTVT.

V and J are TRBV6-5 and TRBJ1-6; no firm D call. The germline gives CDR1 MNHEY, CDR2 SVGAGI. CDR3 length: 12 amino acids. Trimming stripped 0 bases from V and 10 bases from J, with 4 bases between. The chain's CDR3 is CASSYSTSPLHF. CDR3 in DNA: TGTGCCAGCAGTTACTCGACCTCACCCCTCCACTTT.

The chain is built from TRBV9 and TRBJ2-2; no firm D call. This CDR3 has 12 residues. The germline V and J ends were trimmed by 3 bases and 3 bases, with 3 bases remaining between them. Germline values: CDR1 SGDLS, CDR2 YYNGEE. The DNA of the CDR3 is TGTGCCAGCAGCGGAGACACCGGGGAGCTGTTTTTT. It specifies CASSGDTGELFF. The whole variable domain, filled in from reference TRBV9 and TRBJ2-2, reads DSGVTQTPKHLITATGQRVTLRCSPRSGDLSVYWYQQSLDQGLQFLIQYYNGEERAKGNILERFSAQQFPDLHSELNLSSLELGDSALYFCASSGDTGELFFGEGSRLTVL.

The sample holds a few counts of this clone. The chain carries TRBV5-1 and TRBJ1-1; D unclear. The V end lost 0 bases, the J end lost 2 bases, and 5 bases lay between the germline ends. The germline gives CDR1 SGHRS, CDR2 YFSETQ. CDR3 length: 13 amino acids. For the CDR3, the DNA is TGCGCCAGCAGCTTGGTTTCCAACACTGAAGCTTTCTTT. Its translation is CASSLVSNTEAFF.

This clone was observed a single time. CDR3 in amino acids: CASSRYVASGPANTGELFF. In DNA, the CDR3 is TGTGCCAGCAGCCGATACGTGGCTAGCGGTCCCGCGAACACCGGGGAGCTGTTTTTT. V usage is TRBV7-8 and J usage is TRBJ2-2; TRBD2 agrees at 7 bases. This CDR3 comprises 19 residues. The trim removed 5 bases at V and 0 bases at J, leaving 15 bases unmatched. Per the germline V gene, CDR1 is SGHVS and CDR2 is FQNEAQ.

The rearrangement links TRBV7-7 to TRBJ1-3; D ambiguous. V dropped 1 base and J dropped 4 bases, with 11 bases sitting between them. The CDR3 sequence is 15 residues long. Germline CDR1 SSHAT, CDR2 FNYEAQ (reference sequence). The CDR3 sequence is CASSLGLARGNTIYF. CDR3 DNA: TGTGCCAGCAGCTTAGGATTGGCGAGGGGAAACACCATATATTTT.

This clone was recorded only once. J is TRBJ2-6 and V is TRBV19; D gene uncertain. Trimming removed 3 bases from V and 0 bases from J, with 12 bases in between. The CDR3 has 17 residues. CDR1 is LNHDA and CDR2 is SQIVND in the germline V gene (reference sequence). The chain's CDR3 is CASSMQPWGSGANVLTF. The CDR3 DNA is TGTGCCAGTAGTATGCAGCCCTGGGGCTCTGGGGCCAACGTCCTGACTTTC.

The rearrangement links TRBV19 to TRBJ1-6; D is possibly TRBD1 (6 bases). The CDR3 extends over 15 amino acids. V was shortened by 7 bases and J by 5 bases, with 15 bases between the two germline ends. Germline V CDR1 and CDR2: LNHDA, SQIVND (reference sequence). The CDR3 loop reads CASKKSGVDNSPLHF. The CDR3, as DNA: TGTGCCAGTAAGAAGTCAGGGGTTGATAATTCACCCCTCCACTTT.

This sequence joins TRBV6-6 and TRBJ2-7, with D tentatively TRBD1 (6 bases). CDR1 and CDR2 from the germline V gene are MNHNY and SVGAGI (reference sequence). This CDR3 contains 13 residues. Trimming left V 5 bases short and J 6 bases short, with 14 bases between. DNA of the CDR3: TGTGCCAGCAGTCGTGGGACAACGGGCGAGCAGTACTTC. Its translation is CASSRGTTGEQYF.

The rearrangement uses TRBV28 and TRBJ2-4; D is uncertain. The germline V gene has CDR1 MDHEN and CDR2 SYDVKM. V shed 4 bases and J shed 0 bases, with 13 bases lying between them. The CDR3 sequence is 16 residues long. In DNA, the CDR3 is TGTGCCAGCAGTTCTCTGGGTCTTCTAGCCAAAAACATTCAGTACTTC. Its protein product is CASSSLGLLAKNIQYF.

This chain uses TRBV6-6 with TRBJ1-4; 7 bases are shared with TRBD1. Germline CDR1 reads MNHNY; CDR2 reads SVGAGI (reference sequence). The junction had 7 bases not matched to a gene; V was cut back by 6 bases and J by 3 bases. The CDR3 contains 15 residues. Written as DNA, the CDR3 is TGTGCCAGCAGATCCTTCGACAGGGCTAATGAAAAACTGTTTTTT. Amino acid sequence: CASRSFDRANEKLFF.

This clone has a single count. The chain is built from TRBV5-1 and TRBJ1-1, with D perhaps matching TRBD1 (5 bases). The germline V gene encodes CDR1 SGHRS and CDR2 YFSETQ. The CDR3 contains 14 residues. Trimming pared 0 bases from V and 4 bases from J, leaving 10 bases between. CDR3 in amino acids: CASSLGREATEAFF. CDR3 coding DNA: TGCGCCAGCAGCTTGGGCAGGGAGGCCACTGAAGCTTTCTTT.

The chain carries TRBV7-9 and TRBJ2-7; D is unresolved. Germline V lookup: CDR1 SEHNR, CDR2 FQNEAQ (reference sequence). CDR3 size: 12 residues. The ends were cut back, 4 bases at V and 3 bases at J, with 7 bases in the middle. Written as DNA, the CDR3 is TGTGCCAGCAGCTCCCTCAACTACGAGCAGTACTTC. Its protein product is CASSSLNYEQYF.

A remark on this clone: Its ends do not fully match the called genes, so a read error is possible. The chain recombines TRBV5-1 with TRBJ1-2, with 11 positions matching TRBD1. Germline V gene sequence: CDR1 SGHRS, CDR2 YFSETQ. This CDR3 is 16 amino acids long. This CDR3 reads CASSYAGTGGDYGYTF. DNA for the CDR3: TGCGCCAGCAGCTACGCCGGGACAGGGGGAGACTACGGCTACACCTTC.